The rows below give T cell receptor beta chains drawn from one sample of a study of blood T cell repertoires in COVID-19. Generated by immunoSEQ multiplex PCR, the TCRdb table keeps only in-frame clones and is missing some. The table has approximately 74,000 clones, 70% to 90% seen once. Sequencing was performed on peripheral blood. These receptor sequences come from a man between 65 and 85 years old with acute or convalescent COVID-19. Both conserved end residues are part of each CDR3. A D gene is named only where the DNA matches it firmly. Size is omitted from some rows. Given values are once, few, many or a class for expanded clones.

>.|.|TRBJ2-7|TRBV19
TGTGCCAGTAGTATAGCGGGGATATACGAGCAGTACTTC
CASSIAGIYEQYF
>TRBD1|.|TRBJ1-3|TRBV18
TGTGCCAGCTCACTAAGGGACAGGGCAGCCGGAAACACCATATATTTT
CASSLRDRAAGNTIYF
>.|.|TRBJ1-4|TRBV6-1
TGTGCCAGCAGTGACCGTAAAACAGGCCAACGGTCAACTAATGAAAAACTGTTTTTT
CASSDRKTGQRSTNEKLFF
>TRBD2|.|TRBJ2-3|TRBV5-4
TGTGCCAGCAGCCCCGGGACTAGCCGCACAGATACGCAGTATTTT
CASSPGTSRTDTQYF
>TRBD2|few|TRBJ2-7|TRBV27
TGTGCCAGCAGTTTAGCGAGCGGGAGGGGCGGCTACGAGCAGTACTTC
CASSLASGRGGYEQYF
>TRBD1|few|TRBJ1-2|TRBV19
TGTGCCAGTAGTTCAGGGGGCAAGGATGGCTACACCTTC
CASSSGGKDGYTF
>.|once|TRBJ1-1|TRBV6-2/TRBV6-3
TGTGCCAGCAGCCCGACAGGGAACACTGAAGCTTTCTTT
CASSPTGNTEAFF
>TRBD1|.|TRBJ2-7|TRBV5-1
TGCGCCAGCAGCTTGGGACAGGGGCTCGACGAGCAGTACTTC
CASSLGQGLDEQYF
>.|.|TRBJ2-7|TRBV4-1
TGCGCCAGCAGCCAAGAAAGGGGAAACCTACGGTGGGAGCAGTACTTC
CASSQERGNLRWEQYF
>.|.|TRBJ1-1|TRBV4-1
TGCGCCAGCAGCCAAGTTGGGGAGGGCGTGAACACTGAAGCTTTCTTT
CASSQVGEGVNTEAFF
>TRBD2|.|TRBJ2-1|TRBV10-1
TGCGCCAGCAGTGAGTCAGTCAGCGGGGCACGGTCTGAGCAGTTCTTC
CASSESVSGARSEQFF
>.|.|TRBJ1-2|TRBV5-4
TGTGCCAGCAGCAACGGACAGAGGGCCATTCTTTCCTATGGCTACACCTTC
CASSNGQRAILSYGYTF
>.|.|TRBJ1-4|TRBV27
TGTGCCAGCAGTCAGACTAATGAAAAACTGTTTTTT
CASSQTNEKLFF
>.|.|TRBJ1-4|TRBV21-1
TGTGCCAGCAGCTCCGCTCCCAGGGGGCGGGGGGAAAAACTGTTTTTT
CASSSAPRGRGEKLFF
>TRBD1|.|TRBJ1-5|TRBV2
TGTGCCAGCAGGAAAGGGACAGGGAATCAGCCCCAGCATTTT
CASRKGTGNQPQHF
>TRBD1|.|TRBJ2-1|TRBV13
TGTGCCAGCAGCCCGGCCGGACAGGGGGCTTACAATGAGCAGTTCTTC
CASSPAGQGAYNEQFF
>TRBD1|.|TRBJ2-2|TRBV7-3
TGTGCCAGCAGCTCCCTCCCCCTACAGGGGGCCGGGGAGCTGTTTTTT
CASSSLPLQGAGELFF
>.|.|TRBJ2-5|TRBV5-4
TGTGCCCTACGGGGAGTCGGCGAGACCCAGTACTTC
CALRGVGETQYF
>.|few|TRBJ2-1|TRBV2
TGTGCCAGCGCCGTCACGGTATCCTACAATGAGCAGTTCTTC
CASAVTVSYNEQFF
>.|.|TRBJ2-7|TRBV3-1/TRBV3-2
TGTGCCAGCAGCCGCGGCCTCTCCGAGCAGTACTTC
CASSRGLSEQYF
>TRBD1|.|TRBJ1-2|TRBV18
TGTGCCAGCTCAACACAGGGGCGGGGTGGCTACACCTTC
CASSTQGRGGYTF
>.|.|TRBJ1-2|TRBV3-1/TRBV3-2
TGTGCCAGCAGCCAAGCGGCAGGGTTACCCTATGGCTACACCTTC
CASSQAAGLPYGYTF
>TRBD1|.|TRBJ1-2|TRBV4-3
TGCGCCAGCAGCGGACAGGGAAGTGGTGGCTACACCTTC
CASSGQGSGGYTF
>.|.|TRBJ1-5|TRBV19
TGTGCCAGTAGTTGGGGCAACCTTTATCAGCCCCAGCATTTT
CASSWGNLYQPQHF
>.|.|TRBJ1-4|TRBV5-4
TGTGCCAGCAGCTTTTTCGACCGAGCGGCTAATGAAAAACTGTTTTTT
CASSFFDRAANEKLFF
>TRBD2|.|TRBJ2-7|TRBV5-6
TGTGCCAGCAGCTTCGACCTAGCGGGTTCCTACGAGCAGTACTTC
CASSFDLAGSYEQYF
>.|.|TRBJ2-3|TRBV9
TGTGCCAGCAGCGTAGAACTCTCCCGGGCAGATACGCAGTATTTT
CASSVELSRADTQYF
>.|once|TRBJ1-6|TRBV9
TGTGCCAGCAGCGTAGAGCTGGGGCTCGCACCCCTCCACTTT
CASSVELGLAPLHF
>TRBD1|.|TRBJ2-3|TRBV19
TGTGCCAGTAGTACCAGCAGGGGGCCGAGAGATACGCAGTATTTT
CASSTSRGPRDTQYF
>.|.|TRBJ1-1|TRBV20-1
TGCAGTGCTAGTGTGAAGAGGGACACTGAAGCTTTCTTT
CSASVKRDTEAFF